These 20 T cell receptor beta chains were all obtained from the same sample, sequenced in a study of blood T cells in healthy people across ages. The authors ran a second PCR of about 6 to 12 cycles using a sample-barcoded 5' primer and a J-beta primer mix. MiXCR, run by TCRdb on the 5' RACE reads, gives a single entry per CDR3 protein. This repertoire shows about 1.6 million distinct CDR3 sequences, about 31% found once; its top ten account for around 10%. Specimen: blood. The receptor source for this set is a woman aged 30 to 39 in good health.

The chain has TRBV10-1 and TRBJ2-3; TRBD2 matches at 7 bases. Germline assignment: CDR1 WNHNN and CDR2 SYGVQD (reference sequence). CDR3 length equals 15 residues. Losses at the gene ends were 4 bases for V and 3 bases for J; bases not matched to a gene: 7. CDR3 residues: CASSGESGVTDTQYF. CDR3 coding DNA: TGCGCCAGCAGTGGGGAAAGCGGGGTTACAGATACGCAGTATTTT.

The chain recombines TRBV20-1 with TRBJ1-2; D not resolved. This CDR3 has 13 residues. Trimming cost V 1 base and J 4 bases, with 10 bases left between them. From germline, CDR1 is DFQATT and CDR2 SNEGSKA (reference sequence). The CDR3 is CSARVTLGYGYTF. In nucleotides, the CDR3 is TGCAGTGCTAGAGTGACACTGGGCTATGGCTACACCTTC.

The V gene is TRBV30, the J gene TRBJ2-4; D might be TRBD1 (5 bases). V was pared by 2 bases and J by 0 bases, with 8 bases between. Germline CDR1 is GTSNPN and CDR2 is SVGIG (reference sequence). The CDR3 has 14 amino acids. The CDR3 loop reads CAWSPGLAKNIQYF. The CDR3 DNA is TGTGCCTGGAGTCCAGGGCTAGCCAAAAACATTCAGTACTTC.

The chain has TRBV20-1 and TRBJ1-1; TRBD1 matches 7 bases. Germline CDR1 is DFQATT and CDR2 is SNEGSKA (reference sequence). The CDR3 contains 14 residues. This CDR3 is CSPTGTSMNTEAFF. In DNA, the CDR3 is TGCAGCCCGACAGGGACCTCCATGAACACTGAAGCTTTCTTT.

The CDR3 nucleotides are TGCAGTGCTAGAGAAACCGGGACAGGCCTTGCCTATGGCTACACCTTC. It translates to CSARETGTGLAYGYTF. The V call is TRBV20-1, the J call TRBJ1-2; 8 bases are shared with TRBD1. In germline, CDR1 is DFQATT, CDR2 SNEGSKA (reference sequence). The V gene end was trimmed by 0 bases and the J gene end by 4 bases; junction bases not matched to a gene: 10. The CDR3 is 16 amino acids.

Notes on this clonotype: This may be a read error: a much more frequent sequence differs by one nucleotide. This chain uses TRBV29-1 with TRBJ2-6, with D maybe TRBD1 (5 bases). The CDR3 is made up of 15 amino acids. The germline CDR1 and CDR2 sequences are SQVTM and ANQGSEA. This CDR3 is CSVELQGAGANVQTF. The CDR3 DNA sequence: TGCAGCGTTGAACTGCAGGGTGCTGGGGCCAACGTCCAGACTTTC.

The chain is built from TRBV6-1 and TRBJ2-5, with D possibly TRBD1 on 6 matching bases. V was clipped by 7 bases and J by 2 bases, with 17 bases between them. Germline V CDR1 and CDR2: MNHNS, SASEGT. The CDR3 spans 15 residues. The CDR3 region is CASKYTQGIQETQYF. The CDR3 DNA reads TGTGCCAGCAAATATACACAGGGAATTCAAGAGACCCAGTACTTC.

With regard to this clonotype: A junction end diverges from the germline sequence, so it may reflect a read error. The V and J genes are TRBV7-7 and TRBJ2-1, with 8 bases fitting TRBD1. This CDR3 has 15 residues. Germline lookup yields CDR1 SSHAT and CDR2 FNYEAQ (reference sequence). The CDR3 bases are TGTGCCACCTCTTCCGGGACAGGACTTTACAGTGAGCAGTTCTTC. It codes for CATSSGTGLYSEQFF. The entire variable domain, with the rest obtained from reference TRBV7-7 and TRBJ2-1, is as follows: GAGVSQSPRYKVTKRGQDVTLRCDPISSHATLYWYQQALGQGPEFLTYFNYEAQPDKSGLPSDRFSAERPEGSISTLTIQRTEQRDSAMYRCATSSGTGLYSEQFFGPGTRLTVL.

Note on this clonotype: This could be a read error, since a much larger clone is one nucleotide away. This chain joins TRBV12-3 or TRBV12-4 and TRBJ1-5; 12 positions match TRBD1. The CDR3 is 17 amino acids. The CDR3 loop reads CVSSYRSGTGGIGPQHF. In DNA form, the CDR3 reads TGTGTCAGCTCTTACCGGTCCGGGACAGGGGGCATCGGGCCCCAGCATTTT.

V gene TRBV6-5 combines with J gene TRBJ2-6; 11 bases are shared with TRBD2. V lost 2 bases to trimming and J lost 0 bases; unmatched junction nucleotides: 12. From germline, CDR1 is MNHEY and CDR2 SVGAGI. The CDR3 has 21 amino acids. The CDR3 sequence: CASSYPNPTSGKVSGANVLTF. The CDR3 DNA reads as TGTGCCAGCAGTTACCCCAATCCGACTAGCGGGAAAGTCTCTGGGGCCAACGTCCTGACTTTC.

This clonotype was counted between two and nine times. V gene TRBV20-1 combines with J gene TRBJ2-7, with D maybe TRBD1 (6 bases). This CDR3 comprises 13 residues. V lost 0 bases, J lost 5 bases, and 11 bases lay in between. Germline V gene sequence: CDR1 DFQATT, CDR2 SNEGSKA (reference sequence). CDR3 DNA: TGCAGTGCTAGAGACAGGGGCCCCCACGAGCAGTACTTC. It translates to CSARDRGPHEQYF.

A few counts support this clonotype. The chain carries TRBV29-1 and TRBJ1-5, with TRBD1 matching 8 bases. Losses at the gene ends were 1 base for V and 4 bases for J; bases not matched to a gene: 6. Looked up from germline, CDR1 is SQVTM and CDR2 is ANQGSEA. This CDR3 comprises 15 residues. Written as DNA, the CDR3 is TGCAGCGTTGAAGTAGCCGGGACAGGTAATCAGCCCCAGCATTTT. Translation: CSVEVAGTGNQPQHF.

J is TRBJ2-1 and V is TRBV2, with 9 bases identical to TRBD1. Germline V lookup: CDR1 SNHLY, CDR2 FYNNEI. Trimming at V came to 3 bases and at J to 6 bases, leaving 3 bases not matched to a gene. The CDR3 totals 14 residues. In nucleotides, the CDR3 is TGTGCCAGCAGTGAGACAGGGGGGTTCAATGAGCAGTTCTTC. Its translation is CASSETGGFNEQFF. The full variable domain, in which reference TRBV2 and TRBJ2-1 provide the parts outside the CDR3, is EPEVTQTPSHQVTQMGQEVILRCVPISNHLYFYWYRQILGQKVEFLVSFYNNEISEKSEIFDDQFSVERPDGSNFTLKIRSTKLEDSAMYFCASSETGGFNEQFFGPGTRLTVL.

A note on this clonotype: A read error may account for a junction end that differs from germline. The chain has TRBV20-1 and TRBJ2-1; 10 bases map to TRBD2. The CDR3 runs 15 residues. Per the germline V gene, CDR1 is DFQATT and CDR2 is SNEGSKA (reference sequence). The CDR3 sequence: CSAIAGGYSYSEQFF. CDR3 coding DNA: TGCAGTGCCATAGCGGGGGGCTACTCCTACAGTGAGCAGTTCTTC.

This chain links TRBV4-1 with TRBJ2-1, with 8 bases that match TRBD2. The CDR3 loop spans 18 amino acids. Losses at the gene ends were 4 bases for V and 0 bases for J; bases not matched to a gene: 11. In germline, CDR1 is MGHRA, CDR2 YSYEKL. CDR3 nucleotide sequence: TGCGCCAGCAGCCTCGGACTAGCAGGGGAGTTCTCCTACAATGAGCAGTTCTTC. It encodes CASSLGLAGEFSYNEQFF.

This sequence joins TRBV28 and TRBJ2-7; D may be TRBD2 (6 bases). The CDR3 loop spans 15 amino acids. CDR1 and CDR2 from the germline V gene are MDHEN and SYDVKM. V was cut by 5 bases and J by 0 bases, with 14 bases left in between. The CDR3 DNA follows: TGTGCCAGCAGTCTCCCGGGACTGAGCTCCTACGAGCAGTACTTC. Amino acid sequence: CASSLPGLSSYEQYF.

The chain recombines TRBV2 with TRBJ2-3, with D possibly matching TRBD2 (5 bases). This CDR3 has 13 amino acids. Germline loops: CDR1 SNHLY, CDR2 FYNNEI. Trimming left V 6 bases short and J 2 bases short, with 9 bases between. CDR3 amino acids: CASSRADTDTQYF. CDR3 in DNA: TGTGCCAGCAGCAGAGCGGACACAGATACGCAGTATTTT.

On this clonotype: One end of the junction varies from germline; a read error may be responsible. The chain is built from TRBV4-1 and TRBJ2-1; the D is unclear. CDR1 and CDR2 (germline): MGHRA, YSYEKL. This CDR3 has 14 amino acids. The CDR3 region has the DNA TGCGCCAGCAGCCAAGGACCCGTTCGGAATGGGCAGTTCTTC. It encodes CASSQGPVRNGQFF.

This clonotype appeared a few times. This rearrangement joins TRBV20-1 to TRBJ2-1; 7 bases map to TRBD2. The CDR3 has 15 residues. Trimming cost V 6 bases and J 4 bases; bases outside gene matches: 12. Germline V gene sequence: CDR1 DFQATT, CDR2 SNEGSKA (reference sequence). Here the CDR3 reads CSADERGGLYNEQFF. The CDR3 nucleotides read TGCAGTGCCGACGAGCGGGGCGGACTTTACAATGAGCAGTTCTTC.

The chain is built from TRBV6-6 and TRBJ1-1; D remains unclear. V gave up 0 bases and J gave up 3 bases, with 8 bases separating them. Germline V gene sequence: CDR1 MNHNY, CDR2 SVGAGI (reference sequence). This CDR3 is built from 14 residues. The CDR3 DNA is TGTGCCAGCAGTTACTCGACGTGGGACACTGAAGCTTTCTTT. This sequence encodes CASSYSTWDTEAFF.